The T cell receptor beta chain described here comes from a study of cytomegalovirus exposure and HLA in healthy donors. Regarding donors, all were healthy bone marrow donors. CDR3 length: 14 amino acids. Germline CDR1 is SNHLY and CDR2 is FYNNEI. The ends were cut back, 4 bases at V and 3 bases at J, with 9 bases in the middle. Turning to this clone: What it recognizes is unknown.

The study, taken as a whole, reports: CMV serostatus stood as the only immune exposure information on hand. Exclusion as indistinguishable affected some V segments, including TRBV6-2 and TRBV6-3. Many donors carried some public TCRs, although rarity characterized most TCR sequences.

60 Vbeta and 13 Jbeta primers were used in PCR. Method: immunoSEQ multiplex PCR; TCRdb's copy keeps in-frame clones and lacks some. This sample carries over 100,000 clones, around three quarters of them seen once, and the ten largest clones take about 4.9%. J is TRBJ2-2 and V is TRBV2; D is possibly TRBD1 (5 bases). This sequence was found in a man aged 30 to 39 in good health and CMV-seropositive. Sample: PBMCs. The CDR3 coding sequence is TGTGCCAGCAGTGCAGACAGATACACCGGGGAGCTGTTTTTT. This gives the protein CASSADRYTGELFF.